This T cell receptor (beta chain) was identified in a study of blood T cell repertoires in COVID-19. Looking at the study overall: Some COVID-19 samples were acute and others convalescent; all came from the United States, Italy and Spain. T cells, B-cell-depleted T cells, or PBMCs supplied cDNA or gDNA.

This CDR3 is built from 15 residues. The ends lost 2 bases at V and 4 bases at J; junction bases unmatched: 7. From germline, CDR1 is GTSNPN and CDR2 SVGIG (reference sequence). Authors' analysis steps: Researchers report that nucleated cell counts were estimated from reference gene primer amplification. Generated by immunoSEQ multiplex PCR, the TCRdb table keeps only in-frame clones and is missing some. From that table come the V and J calls and clone size; the DNA was used to work out D and trimming. The profile shows hundreds of thousands of clones, approximately 82% of them singletons. Sequenced input: peripheral blood. The sequence came from a man older than 75 with acute or convalescent COVID-19. V is TRBV30 and J is TRBJ1-5; 8 bases are shared with TRBD1. The CDR3 here is CAWSPTGAGNQPQHF. CDR3 in DNA: TGTGCCTGGAGTCCGACAGGGGCGGGAAATCAGCCCCAGCATTTT. Full variable domain (rest looked up from reference TRBV30 and TRBJ1-5): SQTIHQWPATLVQPVGSPLSLECTVEGTSNPNLYWYRQAAGRGLQLLFYSVGIGQISSEVPQNLSASRPQDRQFILSSKKLLLSDSGFYLCAWSPTGAGNQPQHFGDGTRLSIL.